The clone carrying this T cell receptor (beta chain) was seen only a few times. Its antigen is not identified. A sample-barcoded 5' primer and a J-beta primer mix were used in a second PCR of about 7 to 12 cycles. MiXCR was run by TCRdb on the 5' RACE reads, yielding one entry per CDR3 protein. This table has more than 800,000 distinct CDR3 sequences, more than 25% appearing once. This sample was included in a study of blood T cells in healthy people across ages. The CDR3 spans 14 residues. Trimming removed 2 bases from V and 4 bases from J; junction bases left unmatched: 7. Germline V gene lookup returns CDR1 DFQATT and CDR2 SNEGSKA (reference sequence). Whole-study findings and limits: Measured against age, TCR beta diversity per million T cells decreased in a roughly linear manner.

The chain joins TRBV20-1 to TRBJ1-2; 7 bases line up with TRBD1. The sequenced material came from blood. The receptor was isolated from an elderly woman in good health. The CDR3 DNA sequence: TGCAGTGCTAGACTTACAGGGGACGGCTATGGCTACACCTTC. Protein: CSARLTGDGYGYTF.